The sequence of this T cell receptor (beta chain) was determined in a study of T cell repertoires in cytomegalovirus infection. TCRdb reanalysed the reads using MiXCR and keeps one entry per CDR3 protein. The table has more than 250,000 distinct CDR3 sequences, 25% seen once. This clonotype turned up a few times. Its target is unknown. The clonotype comes from a human donor in good health (CMV status not recorded). Some clones in this sample may be carry-over from other donors' samples. Sequences were derived from cultured PBMCs, sampled from culture after CMV antigen stimulation.

The CDR3, as DNA: TGTGCCTGGAGTGTACAGGGGACGGGACAAGAGACCCAGTACTTC. This codes for CAWSVQGTGQETQYF. The chain carries TRBV30 and TRBJ2-5; 7 nucleotides align to TRBD1. Germline-derived CDR1 and CDR2 are GTSNPN and SVGIG (reference sequence). The ends lost 0 bases at V and 2 bases at J; junction bases unmatched: 6. The length of the CDR3 is 15 residues. The full variable domain, rest sourced from reference TRBV30 and TRBJ2-5, is SQTIHQWPATLVQPVGSPLSLECTVEGTSNPNLYWYRQAAGRGLQLLFYSVGIGQISSEVPQNLSASRPQDRQFILSSKKLLLSDSGFYLCAWSVQGTGQETQYFGPGTRLLVL.